This TCR beta chain was obtained from a study of OX40 agonist ivuxolimab in advanced cancers. In the study overall: The dose-escalation cohort was about 83% male, with a mean age of 60 years, ranging roughly 23 to 90.

The data were produced by immunoSEQ multiplex PCR, yet TCRdb's version contains in-frame clones alone and is incomplete. Of approximately 84,000 clones listed, 75% to 95% are singletons. The germline V gene encodes CDR1 SGHRS and CDR2 YFSETQ. Trimming cost V 4 bases and J 3 bases, with 13 bases left between them. There are 14 residues in the CDR3. On this clone itself: Its antigen is as yet unknown.

Whole-study findings and limits: The authors also found low normalized T-cell clonal expansion in some nonresponders.

The chain employs TRBV5-1 and TRBJ1-1, with D perhaps TRBD1 (6 bases). The TCR sequence derives from an adult with an advanced solid tumor such as melanoma, head and neck, liver or kidney cancer. The sample in question was CD4+ or CD8+ T cells sorted from blood, obtained in a trial of the OX40 agonist ivuxolimab. In DNA, the CDR3 is TGCGCCAGCAGCCTCGGGACATTGCACACTGAAGCTTTCTTT. Its translation: CASSLGTLHTEAFF.